Below are 24 T cell receptor beta chains sequenced from a single sample in a study of T cells in Graves' hyperthyroidism and ophthalmopathy. Amplification of TCR beta CDR3 regions used RNA as the template. First-round RT-PCR targeting the TCR CDR3 was performed with the HTBI primer set. TCRdb analysed the multiplex PCR reads with MiXCR anew, one entry per CDR3 protein. Of about 46,000 distinct CDR3 sequences listed, 45% to 50% are singletons. What was sequenced was peripheral blood or thyroid tissue (not recorded which). These receptors originate from a woman aged 45-65 years with Graves' hyperthyroidism.

The chain employs TRBV19 and TRBJ1-4, with 11 bases matching TRBD1. Germline V gives CDR1 LNHDA, CDR2 SQIVND (reference sequence). V was pared by 11 bases and J by 10 bases, with 12 bases of the junction left unmatched. The CDR3 sequence is 14 residues long. DNA of the CDR3: TGTGCCTGCAACCGGGACAGGGGGGAAGGAAAACTGTTTTTT. This codes for CACNRDRGEGKLFF. Combining the CDR3 with reference TRBV19 and TRBJ1-4 gives the whole variable domain DGGITQSPKYLFRKEGQNVTLSCEQNLNHDAMYWYRQDPGQGLRLIYYSQIVNDFQKGDIAEGYSVSREKKESFPLTVTSAQKNPTAFYLCACNRDRGEGKLFFGSGTQLSVL.

This chain uses TRBV7-6 with TRBJ2-5; D tentatively reads TRBD1 or TRBD2 (5 bases each). The germline CDR1 and CDR2 sequences are SGHVS and FNYEAQ. Trimming stripped 5 bases from V and 5 bases from J, with 12 bases between. CDR3 length equals 13 residues. The CDR3 reads CASSGRGGETQYF. The CDR3 region has the DNA TGTGCCAGCAGCGGACGGGGCGGGGAGACCCAGTACTTC. Full variable domain (rest looked up from reference TRBV7-6 and TRBJ2-5): GAGVSQSPRYKVTKRGQDVALRCDPISGHVSLYWYRQALGQGPEFLTYFNYEAQQDKSGLPNDRFSAERPEGSISTLTIQRTEQRDSAMYRCASSGRGGETQYFGPGTRLLVL.

This clonotype was detected many times. V usage is TRBV4-1 and J usage is TRBJ1-4; tentatively, D is TRBD1 (5 bases). CDR1 and CDR2 from the germline V gene are MGHRA and YSYEKL. There are 16 residues in the CDR3. V was pared by 1 base and J by 8 bases, with 17 bases between. For the CDR3, the DNA is TGCGCCAGCAGCCAAGTTTACGGTCTGAGGGGAGAAAAACTGTTTTTT. Amino acid sequence: CASSQVYGLRGEKLFF.

This clonotype was observed a single time. A much larger clone lies a single base off, so this may be a read error. This rearrangement joins TRBV27 to TRBJ2-7; tentatively, D is TRBD1 (6 bases). This CDR3 region has 13 residues. The ends were cut back, 5 bases at V and 6 bases at J, with 14 bases in the middle. Looked up from germline, CDR1 is MNHEY and CDR2 is SMNVEV (reference sequence). Here the CDR3 DNA reads TGTGCCAGCAGTCCTGGTTCAGGGGTCGAGCAGTACTTC. It codes for CASSPGSGVEQYF.

This clonotype was seen at least ten times. The V call is TRBV4-2, the J call TRBJ2-3; D gene unclear. CDR1 LGHNA and CDR2 YNFKEQ come from the germline V gene. Trimming removed 4 bases from V and 5 bases from J, with 4 bases in between. CDR3 size: 11 residues. The CDR3 sequence: CASSLRDTQYF. The CDR3 DNA is TGTGCCAGCAGCCTCCGAGATACGCAGTATTTT.

J is TRBJ1-5 and V is TRBV7-9, with TRBD1 as a possible D gene (5 bases). The CDR3 covers 15 residues. The germline gives CDR1 SEHNR, CDR2 FQNEAQ (reference sequence). Trimming took off 1 base at V and 6 bases at J, with 13 bases between the two ends. CDR3 residues: CASSLDWGDGQPQHF. The CDR3 coding sequence is TGTGCCAGCAGCTTAGATTGGGGGGACGGTCAGCCCCAGCATTTT. The variable domain in full, completed from reference TRBV7-9 and TRBJ1-5, reads DTGVSQNPRHKITKRGQNVTFRCDPISEHNRLYWYRQTLGQGPEFLTYFQNEAQLEKSRLLSDRFSAERPKGSFSTLEIQRTEQGDSAMYLCASSLDWGDGQPQHFGDGTRLSIL.

This clonotype was seen just once. The rearrangement links TRBV10-3 to TRBJ1-2, with TRBD1 as a possible D gene (5 bases). Germline CDR1 and CDR2: ENHRY and SYGVKD. Trimming took 4 bases from V and 4 from J, leaving 13 bases between them. CDR3 length: 14 residues. The CDR3 loop reads CAISAGGSGYGYTF. DNA of the CDR3: TGTGCCATCAGTGCTGGGGGGAGCGGCTATGGCTACACCTTC.

This chain connects TRBV29-1 to TRBJ2-7; TRBD2 matches 8 bases. There are 13 residues in the CDR3. The germline V gene has CDR1 SQVTM and CDR2 ANQGSEA. Unmatched junction bases numbered 4, after V lost 4 bases and J lost 2 bases. CDR3 region: CSVALREAYEQYF. The CDR3 nucleotides are TGCAGCGTTGCCTTGCGGGAGGCCTACGAGCAGTACTTC.

In this sample, this clonotype is medium-sized (0.01 to 0.1%). The chain's CDR3 is CSARPGAGDTEAFF. The DNA of the CDR3 is TGCAGTGCTAGACCGGGGGCTGGGGACACTGAAGCTTTCTTT. The V and J genes are TRBV20-1 and TRBJ1-1; tentative D call: TRBD1 (6 bases). The length of the CDR3 is 14 residues. CDR1 and CDR2 (germline): DFQATT, SNEGSKA (reference sequence). V was shortened by 2 bases and J by 3 bases, with 13 bases between the two germline ends.

This clonotype was observed many times. V usage is TRBV4-1 and J usage is TRBJ1-3; D gene unclear. Trimming left V 0 bases short and J 3 bases short, with 12 bases between. Germline lookup yields CDR1 MGHRA and CDR2 YSYEKL. CDR3 size: 16 residues. This chain's CDR3 is CASSQEGRTLGNTIYF. In nucleotides, the CDR3 is TGCGCCAGCAGCCAAGAAGGACGGACTCTTGGAAACACCATATATTTT.

This chain links TRBV7-9 with TRBJ2-5, with TRBD2 as a possible D gene (6 bases). Germline V gene lookup returns CDR1 SEHNR and CDR2 FQNEAQ (reference sequence). Between the trimmed V and J ends, which lost 3 bases and 3 bases, there was a span of 11 bases. CDR3 length: 14 residues. CDR3 in DNA: TGTGCCAGCAGCTTGGAGGGACGGGAAGAGACCCAGTACTTC. Encoded protein: CASSLEGREETQYF.

The chain recombines TRBV20-1 with TRBJ2-7; 8 nucleotides align to TRBD2. J lost 3 bases, V lost 4 bases, and 8 bases had no gene match. Germline V CDR1 and CDR2: DFQATT, SNEGSKA (reference sequence). This CDR3 has 14 amino acids. CDR3 DNA: TGCAGTGCTAAGGAAGCGGGAGTGGGCTACGAGCAGTACTTC. Protein: CSAKEAGVGYEQYF.

In its sample, this clonotype was seen many times. The chain has TRBV27 and TRBJ1-5; 7 bases line up with TRBD1. J was trimmed by 1 base and V by 7 bases; bases with no gene match: 4. The CDR3 has 14 residues. The germline V gene has CDR1 MNHEY and CDR2 SMNVEV (reference sequence). The CDR3 here is CASKGAWSNQPQHF. For the CDR3, the DNA is TGTGCCAGCAAGGGGGCTTGGAGCAATCAGCCCCAGCATTTT.

The CDR3 DNA is TGTGCCAGCAGTGGTCGGACTAGCGGGATTCCCCCCTACGAGCAGTACTTC. This encodes CASSGRTSGIPPYEQYF. The genes are TRBV6-6 and TRBJ2-7; TRBD2 matches at 12 bases. Germline V gene lookup returns CDR1 MNHNY and CDR2 SVGAGI (reference sequence). The CDR3 is 17 residues long. V lost 5 bases, J lost 2 bases, and 10 bases stayed unmatched.

This clonotype was counted at least ten times. This chain joins TRBV28 and TRBJ2-7; 10 bases match TRBD1. This CDR3 is built from 17 residues. J gave up 7 bases and V 2 bases, and 14 bases lay outside the gene matches. The germline CDR1 and CDR2 sequences are MDHEN and SYDVKM. The CDR3 here is CASSLTTPGQGFSEQYF. The CDR3 region has the DNA TGTGCCAGCAGTTTAACGACTCCGGGACAGGGGTTTAGTGAGCAGTACTTC.

Concerning this clonotype: One junction end does not reproduce the germline sequence, and a read error may be involved. V usage is TRBV7-7 and J usage is TRBJ2-3; 9 bases align to TRBD2. The CDR3 sequence is 13 residues long. The germline V gene encodes CDR1 SSHAT and CDR2 FNYEAQ (reference sequence). The CDR3 DNA follows: TGTGCTAGCAGCCGACATAGCGGGAGTCAGCAGTATTTT. Amino acid sequence: CASSRHSGSQQYF.

Notes on this clonotype: The junction departs from germline at one end; a sequencing error may be responsible. This sequence joins TRBV7-9 and TRBJ2-7, with TRBD2 matching over 11 bases. This CDR3 contains 15 residues. Germline CDR1 SEHNR, CDR2 FQNEAQ (reference sequence). DNA for the CDR3: TGTGCCAGCAGCCATGGTACTAGCGGGGGCTACGAGCAGCACTTC. Translated: CASSHGTSGGYEQHF.

This chain links TRBV2 with TRBJ1-2, with D tentatively TRBD1 (5 bases). CDR3 length: 10 residues. V was shortened by 4 bases and J by 8 bases, with 5 bases between the two germline ends. The germline gives CDR1 SNHLY, CDR2 FYNNEI. The CDR3 here is CASSGTGYTF. DNA of the CDR3: TGTGCCAGCAGTGGGACAGGCTACACCTTC.

This clonotype appeared many times. V is TRBV12-3 or TRBV12-4 and J is TRBJ2-2, with D perhaps given as TRBD1 or TRBD2 (5 bases each). The length of the CDR3 is 15 residues. V lost 5 bases to trimming and J lost 8 bases, with 18 bases between them. The DNA for the CDR3 is TGTGCCAGCAGTGTCGGGGCTCGAATTTCAGGGGAGCTGTTTTTT. It specifies CASSVGARISGELFF.

This clonotype has a count of ten or more. The chain joins TRBV9 to TRBJ2-3; the D gene is possibly TRBD2 (5 bases). Deletions cut 0 bases from V and 5 bases from J, with 13 bases between. Germline CDR1 reads SGDLS; CDR2 reads YYNGEE. The CDR3 runs 15 residues. The CDR3 is CASSVGLAEGDTQYF. In DNA form, the CDR3 reads TGTGCCAGCAGCGTAGGGCTAGCCGAGGGAGATACGCAGTATTTT. Filled out from reference TRBV9 and TRBJ2-3, the complete variable domain reads DSGVTQTPKHLITATGQRVTLRCSPRSGDLSVYWYQQSLDQGLQFLIQYYNGEERAKGNILERFSAQQFPDLHSELNLSSLELGDSALYFCASSVGLAEGDTQYFGPGTRLTVL.

The chain carries TRBV10-2 and TRBJ1-1; D gene uncertain. Per germline, CDR1 WSHSY and CDR2 SAAADI. CDR3 length: 10 residues. Deletions cut 7 bases from V and 11 bases from J, with 11 bases between. CDR3 nucleotides: TGCGCCAGCACGTCGGGAGGGGCTTTCTTT. Translation gives CASTSGGAFF.

In this sample, this clonotype turned up many times. The V call is TRBV20-1, the J call TRBJ2-2, with TRBD2 identical over 7 bases. The germline V gene has CDR1 DFQATT and CDR2 SNEGSKA (reference sequence). The junction had 6 bases not matched to a gene; V was cut back by 3 bases and J by 5 bases. This CDR3 region has 14 residues. The DNA of the CDR3 is TGCAGTGCTAGTTTCAGCGGGATTACCGGGGAGCTGTTTTTT. Its protein product is CSASFSGITGELFF.

The rearrangement joins TRBV15 to TRBJ1-4, with 7 bases aligning to TRBD1. The CDR3 extends over 13 amino acids. The V segment lost 8 bases and the J segment 8 bases; nucleotides outside the gene matches: 8. Germline V gene lookup returns CDR1 LNHNV and CDR2 YYDKDF (reference sequence). The DNA for the CDR3 is TGTGCCACCGCCGGGACAGTCGACGAAAAACTGTTTTTT. Residues: CATAGTVDEKLFF.

Concerning this clonotype itself: One end of the junction fails to match germline, which may point to a read error. The CDR3 sequence: CASIPLPGQHTGELVF. The DNA for the CDR3 is TGTGCCAGCATCCCCCTTCCGGGACAGCACACCGGGGAGCTGGTTTTC. The chain recombines TRBV7-9 with TRBJ2-2; 7 bases fit TRBD1. The CDR3 is 16 residues long. Germline loops: CDR1 SEHNR, CDR2 FQNEAQ (reference sequence).